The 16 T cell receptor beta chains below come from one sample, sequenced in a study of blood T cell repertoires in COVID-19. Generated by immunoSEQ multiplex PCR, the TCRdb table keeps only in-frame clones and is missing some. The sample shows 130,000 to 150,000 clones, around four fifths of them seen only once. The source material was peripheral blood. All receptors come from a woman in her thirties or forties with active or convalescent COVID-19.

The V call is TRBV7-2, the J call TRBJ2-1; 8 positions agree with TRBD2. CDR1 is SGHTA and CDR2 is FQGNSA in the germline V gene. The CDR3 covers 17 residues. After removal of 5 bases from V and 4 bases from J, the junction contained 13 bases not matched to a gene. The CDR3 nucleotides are TGTGCCAGCAGCGGTCCCGGGACTAGGGCCCAATACAATGAGCAGTTCTTC. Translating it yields CASSGPGTRAQYNEQFF.

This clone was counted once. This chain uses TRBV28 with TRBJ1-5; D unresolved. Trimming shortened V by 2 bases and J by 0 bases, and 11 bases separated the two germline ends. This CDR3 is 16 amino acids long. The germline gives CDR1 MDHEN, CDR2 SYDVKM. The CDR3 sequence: CASSLLSIYSNQPQHF. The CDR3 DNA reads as TGTGCCAGCAGTTTACTGTCTATATATAGCAATCAGCCCCAGCATTTT.

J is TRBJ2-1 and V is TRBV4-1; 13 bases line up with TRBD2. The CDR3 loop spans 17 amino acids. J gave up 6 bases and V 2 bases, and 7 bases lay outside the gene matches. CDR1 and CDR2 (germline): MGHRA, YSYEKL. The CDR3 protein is CASSQLAGLAGPNEQFF. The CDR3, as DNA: TGCGCCAGCAGCCAACTCGCGGGACTAGCGGGACCCAATGAGCAGTTCTTC.

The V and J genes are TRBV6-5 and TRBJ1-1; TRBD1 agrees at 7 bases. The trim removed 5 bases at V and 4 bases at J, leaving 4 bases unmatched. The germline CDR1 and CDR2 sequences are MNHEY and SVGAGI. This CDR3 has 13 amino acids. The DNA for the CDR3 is TGTGCCAGCAGTCGACAGGGTAGCACTGAAGCTTTCTTT. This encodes CASSRQGSTEAFF.

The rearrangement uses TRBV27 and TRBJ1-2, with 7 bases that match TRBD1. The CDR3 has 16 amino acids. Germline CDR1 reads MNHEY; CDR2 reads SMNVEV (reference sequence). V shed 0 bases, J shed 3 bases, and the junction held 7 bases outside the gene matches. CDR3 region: CASSLSYGDRDYGYTF. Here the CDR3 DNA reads TGTGCCAGCAGTTTATCGTATGGAGACAGGGACTATGGCTACACCTTC.

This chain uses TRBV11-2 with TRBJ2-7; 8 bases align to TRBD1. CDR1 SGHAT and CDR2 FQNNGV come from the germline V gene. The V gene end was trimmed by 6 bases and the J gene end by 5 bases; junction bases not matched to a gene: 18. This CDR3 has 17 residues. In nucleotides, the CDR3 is TGTGCCAGCAGAAGCCGGGTGGTCGGGACAGGTCCCAACGAGCAGTACTTC. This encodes CASRSRVVGTGPNEQYF.

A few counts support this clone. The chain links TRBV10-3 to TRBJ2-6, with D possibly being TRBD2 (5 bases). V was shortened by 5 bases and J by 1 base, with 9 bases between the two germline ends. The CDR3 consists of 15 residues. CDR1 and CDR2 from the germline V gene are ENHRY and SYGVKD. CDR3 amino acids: CAISRPGSGANVLTF. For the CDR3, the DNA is TGTGCCATCAGTAGACCGGGATCTGGGGCCAACGTCCTGACTTTC.

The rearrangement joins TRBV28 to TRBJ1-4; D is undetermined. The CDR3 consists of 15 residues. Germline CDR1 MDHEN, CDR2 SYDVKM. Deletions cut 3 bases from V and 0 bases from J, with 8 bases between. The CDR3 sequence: CASSLYGSTNEKLFF. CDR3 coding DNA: TGTGCCAGCAGTTTGTACGGGTCAACTAATGAAAAACTGTTTTTT.

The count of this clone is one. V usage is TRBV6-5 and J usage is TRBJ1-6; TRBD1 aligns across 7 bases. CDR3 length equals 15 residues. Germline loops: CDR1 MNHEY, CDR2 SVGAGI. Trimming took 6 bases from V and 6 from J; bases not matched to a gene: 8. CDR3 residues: CASSPTGIGNSPLHF. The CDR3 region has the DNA TGTGCCAGCAGCCCGACAGGGATTGGTAATTCACCCCTCCACTTT.

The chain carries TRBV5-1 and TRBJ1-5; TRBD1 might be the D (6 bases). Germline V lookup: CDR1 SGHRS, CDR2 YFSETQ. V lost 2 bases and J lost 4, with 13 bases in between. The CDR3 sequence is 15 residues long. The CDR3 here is CASSLGTNLNQPQHF. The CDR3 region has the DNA TGCGCCAGCAGCTTAGGGACAAACCTAAATCAGCCCCAGCATTTT.

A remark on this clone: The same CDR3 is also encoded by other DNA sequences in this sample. CDR3 region: CASSTGDSLGYEQYF. In DNA form, the CDR3 reads TGCGCCAGCAGCACCGGGGACAGCTTGGGCTACGAGCAGTACTTC. V and J are TRBV5-1 and TRBJ2-7; 7 bases fit TRBD1. This CDR3 spans 15 amino acids. Losses at the gene ends were 4 bases for V and 3 bases for J; bases not matched to a gene: 10. Germline V gene sequence: CDR1 SGHRS, CDR2 YFSETQ. Looking up the rest from reference TRBV5-1 and TRBJ2-7 gives the full variable domain: KAGVTQTPRYLIKTRGQQVTLSCSPISGHRSVSWYQQTPGQGLQFLFEYFSETQRNKGNFPGRFSGRQFSNSRSEMNVSTLELGDSALYLCASSTGDSLGYEQYFGPGTRLTVT.

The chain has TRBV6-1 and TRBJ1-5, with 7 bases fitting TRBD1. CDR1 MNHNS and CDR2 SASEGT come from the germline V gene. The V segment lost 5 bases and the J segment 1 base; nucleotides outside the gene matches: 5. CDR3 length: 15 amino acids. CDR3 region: CASSSDRESNQPQHF. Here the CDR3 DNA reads TGTGCCAGCAGTTCCGACAGGGAGAGCAATCAGCCCCAGCATTTT.

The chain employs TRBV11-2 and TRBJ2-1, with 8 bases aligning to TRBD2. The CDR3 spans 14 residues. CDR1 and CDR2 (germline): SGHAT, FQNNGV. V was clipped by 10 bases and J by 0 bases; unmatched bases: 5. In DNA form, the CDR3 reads TGTGCCACCGAACTAGCGGCCTCCTACAATGAGCAGTTCTTC. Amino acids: CATELAASYNEQFF. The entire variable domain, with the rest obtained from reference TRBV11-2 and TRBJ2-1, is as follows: EAGVAQSPRYKIIEKRQSVAFWCNPISGHATLYWYQQILGQGPKLLIQFQNNGVVDDSQLPKDRFSAERLKGVDSTLKIQPAKLEDSAVYLCATELAASYNEQFFGPGTRLTVL.

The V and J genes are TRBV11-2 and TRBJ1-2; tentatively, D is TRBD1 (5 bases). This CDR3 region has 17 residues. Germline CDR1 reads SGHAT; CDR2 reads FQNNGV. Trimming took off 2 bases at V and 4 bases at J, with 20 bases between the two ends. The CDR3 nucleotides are TGTGCCAGCAGCTTATCGCTTAATGGAGGGACCCTCTATGGCTACACCTTC. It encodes CASSLSLNGGTLYGYTF.

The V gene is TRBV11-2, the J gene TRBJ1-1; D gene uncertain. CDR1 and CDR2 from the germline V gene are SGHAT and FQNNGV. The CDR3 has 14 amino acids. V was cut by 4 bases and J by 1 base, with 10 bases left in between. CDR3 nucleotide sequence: TGTGCCAGCAGCTCTACTGGGAGGAACACTGAAGCTTTCTTT. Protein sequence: CASSSTGRNTEAFF.

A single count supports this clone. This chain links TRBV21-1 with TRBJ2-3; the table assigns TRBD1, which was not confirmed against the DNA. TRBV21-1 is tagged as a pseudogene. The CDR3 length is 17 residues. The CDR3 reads CASSPRGQDPRTDTQYF. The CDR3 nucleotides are TGTGCCAGCAGCCCACGAGGACAGGATCCTCGCACAGATACGCAGTATTTT.